This T cell receptor beta chain was captured in a study of blood T cell repertoires in COVID-19. Study in general: There were acute and convalescent COVID-19 samples, and they came from the United States, Italy and Spain. The analysed material was cDNA or gDNA that came from T cells, B-cell-depleted T cells, or PBMCs.

Authors' methods: By means of reference gene primer amplification, nucleated cell counts were estimated. This table comes from immunoSEQ multiplex PCR, and its TCRdb copy is limited to in-frame clones, with some not included. Clone size and V and J calls were adopted from that table, with D and trimming inferred from the DNA. Of hundreds of thousands of clones listed, approximately 87% are singletons. Trimming left V 0 bases short and J 1 base short, with 6 bases between. The length of the CDR3 is 14 residues. The germline V gene encodes CDR1 SGHTA and CDR2 FQGNSA. Of note for this clone: Additional DNA sequences in this sample encode the identical CDR3.

This sequence originates from a man in his 60s who had recovered from COVID-19. The rearrangement uses TRBV7-2 and TRBJ1-1; unclear D gene. Material for sequencing was peripheral blood. CDR3 bases: TGTGCCAGCAGCTTAGCTCCCGGGAACACTGAAGCTTTCTTT. It specifies CASSLAPGNTEAFF.